The 30 T cell receptor beta chains presented below share a single source sample, sequenced in a study of regulatory T cells in long-lasting Graves disease (dated by TCRdb to about 2021). What this sample's time point label stands for: newly diagnosed GD, antithyroid drugs for less than 3 months. RNA was extracted from PBMCs in TRIzol for both TCR sequencing and RNA sequencing. Library preparation was by multiplex PCR. This sample was sequenced with an Illumina HiSeq 4000. To build TCR beta libraries, CDR3 regions were amplified by Arm-PCR using iRepertoire HTBI primers. The raw public data were reprocessed by TCRdb itself: fastp quality trimming at Q25, MiXCR clonotype calling, in-frame beta chains only. Under each unique CDR3 protein, matching rows form one entry showing the most common genes and DNA. Present in this sample are fewer than 550,000 distinct CDR3 sequences, roughly 17% of which were seen just once. The biggest ten clones account for 20% to 25% of the sample.

These same data were also listed under a study on T cells in Graves' hyperthyroidism and ophthalmopathy.

Sample: peripheral blood mononuclear cells (PBMCs), taken at new diagnosis, from a patient treated with antithyroid drugs. All receptors come from a young woman with Graves disease. Donor details come from another sample of the same person, matched by shared clones.

The CDR3 coding sequence is TGTGCCAGCCAACGAACACAGGGTAACAATGAGCAGTTCTTC. Translation: CASQRTQGNNEQFF. This chain links TRBV6-1 with TRBJ2-1, with D perhaps TRBD1 (6 bases). Germline V CDR1 and CDR2: MNHNS, SASEGT. V was cut by 8 bases and J by 5 bases, with 16 bases left in between. The CDR3 loop spans 14 amino acids.

This clonotype was recorded many times. The chain recombines TRBV20-1 with TRBJ2-7; D might be TRBD1 (7 bases). CDR3 length: 13 amino acids. CDR1 is DFQATT and CDR2 is SNEGSKA in the germline V gene (reference sequence). V gave up 7 bases and J gave up 5 bases, with 18 bases separating them. CDR3 sequence reads: CSGYFDREDEQYF. Written as DNA, the CDR3 is TGCAGTGGGTATTTCGACAGGGAGGACGAGCAGTACTTC.

The chain employs TRBV6-1 and TRBJ2-3, with D perhaps matching TRBD2 (6 bases). The CDR3 consists of 14 residues. V was clipped by 6 bases and J by 2 bases, with 12 bases between them. From germline, CDR1 is MNHNS and CDR2 SASEGT. The chain's CDR3 is CASRKGRLTDTQYF. Written as DNA, the CDR3 is TGTGCCAGCAGGAAGGGGAGGCTCACAGATACGCAGTATTTT.

This clonotype was seen a handful of times. This chain connects TRBV20-1 to TRBJ2-7; possibly TRBD2 for D (5 bases). The CDR3 spans 13 residues. Germline CDR1 reads DFQATT; CDR2 reads SNEGSKA (reference sequence). Trimming shortened V by 6 bases and J by 5 bases, and 17 bases separated the two germline ends. This CDR3 reads CSAMDSNHHEQYF. Here the CDR3 DNA reads TGCAGTGCGATGGACTCGAACCACCACGAGCAGTACTTC.

This clonotype was observed at least ten times. The chain combines TRBV6-2 or TRBV6-3 with TRBJ2-3, with TRBD1 matching over 12 bases. The CDR3 covers 17 residues. V shed 5 bases, J shed 7 bases, and the junction held 13 bases outside the gene matches. Germline V gene sequence: CDR1 MNHEY, CDR2 SVGEGT. The CDR3 nucleotides are TGTGCCAGCAGTCCCCTGGGACAGGGGGCTTTGGGAAATACGCAGTATTTT. Protein product: CASSPLGQGALGNTQYF.

This chain connects TRBV12-3 or TRBV12-4 to TRBJ2-7, with TRBD2 matching over 11 bases. The CDR3 covers 15 residues. V was pared by 5 bases and J by 4 bases, with 7 bases of the junction left unmatched. This CDR3 reads CASSPRLAGKYEQYF. The DNA of the CDR3 is TGTGCCAGCAGTCCCCGACTAGCGGGAAAGTACGAGCAGTACTTC.

This chain connects TRBV2 to TRBJ1-2; D is possibly TRBD1 (6 bases). CDR1 is SNHLY, CDR2 FYNNEI, per germline. V was shortened by 5 bases and J by 4 bases, with 17 bases between the two germline ends. This CDR3 spans 15 amino acids. The CDR3 here is CASSPSGTIVYGYTF. The CDR3 DNA sequence: TGTGCCAGCAGTCCCTCAGGGACAATCGTCTATGGCTACACCTTC.

With respect to this clonotype: Being one base from a much bigger clone, this may be a read error. The CDR3 reads CASSQEFREIYEQYF. Here the CDR3 DNA reads TGTGCCAGCAGCCAAGAGTTCCGGGAGATCTACGAGCAGTACTTC. V usage is TRBV3-1 and J usage is TRBJ2-7; possible D gene TRBD2, 6 bases. The germline gives CDR1 LGHDT, CDR2 YNNKEL (reference sequence). V lost 0 bases, J lost 3 bases, and 12 bases lay in between. The CDR3 runs 15 residues.

This sequence joins TRBV15 and TRBJ2-7; TRBD1 matches 10 bases. The length of the CDR3 is 14 residues. In germline, CDR1 is LNHNV, CDR2 YYDKDF (reference sequence). The junction had 4 bases not matched to a gene; V was cut back by 5 bases and J by 3 bases. The CDR3, as DNA: TGTGCCACCAGCTCACGGACAGGGGGCTACGAGCAGTACTTC. Protein product: CATSSRTGGYEQYF.

The rearrangement joins TRBV9 to TRBJ1-4; no clear D gene. The CDR3 runs 16 residues. The V end lost 4 bases, the J end lost 0 bases, and 13 bases lay between the germline ends. Germline-derived CDR1 and CDR2 are SGDLS and YYNGEE. The DNA for the CDR3 is TGTGCCAGCAGCCCCGCGGGCCTCGCAACTAATGAAAAACTGTTTTTT. Protein: CASSPAGLATNEKLFF. The entire variable domain, with the rest obtained from reference TRBV9 and TRBJ1-4, is as follows: DSGVTQTPKHLITATGQRVTLRCSPRSGDLSVYWYQQSLDQGLQFLIQYYNGEERAKGNILERFSAQQFPDLHSELNLSSLELGDSALYFCASSPAGLATNEKLFFGSGTQLSVL.

Here the CDR3 DNA reads TGTGCCAGCAGCTTAAGTGGGACAGGGGCGGGGGCCAACGTCCTGACTTTC. Translating it yields CASSLSGTGAGANVLTF. The chain recombines TRBV7-2 with TRBJ2-6; 10 bases agree with TRBD1. The CDR3 runs to 17 residues. The germline gives CDR1 SGHTA, CDR2 FQGNSA. Trimming took 2 bases from V and 4 from J; bases not matched to a gene: 5.

There are a few counts of this clonotype. A much bigger clone sits one base away, suggesting this may be a read error. The V call is TRBV10-3, the J call TRBJ2-7; the match to TRBD2 covers 8 bases. CDR1 ENHRY and CDR2 SYGVKD come from the germline V gene. There are 19 residues in the CDR3. CDR3 region: CVISDRGGRSRKSSYEQYF. The CDR3 coding sequence is TGTGTCATCAGTGACCGAGGCGGGAGGTCCCGAAAGAGCTCCTACGAGCAGTACTTC.

This clonotype has a handful of counts. V and J are TRBV18 and TRBJ2-5; 7 bases match TRBD2. Germline values: CDR1 KGHSH, CDR2 LQKENI. The junction had 5 bases not matched to a gene; V was cut back by 1 base and J by 3 bases. This CDR3 contains 15 residues. CDR3 sequence: CASSPQAGEEETQYF. The CDR3 DNA is TGTGCCAGCTCACCACAGGCGGGAGAAGAAGAGACCCAGTACTTC.

There are a few counts of this clonotype. The conserved phenylalanine or tryptophan is not found at the CDR3 terminus, so this likely reflects a read error. This rearrangement joins TRBV6-9 to TRBJ1-5; D gene uncertain. The CDR3 is made up of 17 amino acids. Trimming left V 3 bases short and J 2 bases short, with 17 bases between. Germline V CDR1 and CDR2: MNHGY, SVAAGI. CDR3 in amino acids: CASSYRRESVGNQPQHL. DNA for the CDR3: TGTGCCAGCAGTTACCGGAGGGAATCTGTGGGCAATCAGCCCCAGCATCTT.

The sample holds many counts of this clonotype. The chain uses TRBV28 and TRBJ1-1; the D gene is possibly TRBD1 (6 bases). V was pared by 8 bases and J by 4 bases, with 14 bases between. The germline gives CDR1 MDHEN, CDR2 SYDVKM. The length of the CDR3 is 13 residues. This CDR3 reads CASSEGGGTEAFF. CDR3 in DNA: TGTGCCAGCTCAGAAGGAGGGGGCACTGAAGCTTTCTTT.

This CDR3 is CASSRITGLADNEQFF. The CDR3, as DNA: TGTGCCAGCAGCCGAATAACCGGACTAGCGGACAATGAGCAGTTCTTC. The rearrangement links TRBV7-9 to TRBJ2-1; TRBD2 agrees at 10 bases. Trimming removed 5 bases from V and 5 bases from J; junction bases left unmatched: 9. This CDR3 contains 16 residues. Germline CDR1 is SEHNR and CDR2 is FQNEAQ (reference sequence).

The chain employs TRBV20-1 and TRBJ2-6; D not resolved. Germline V gives CDR1 DFQATT, CDR2 SNEGSKA (reference sequence). This CDR3 has 12 amino acids. The V end lost 1 base, the J end lost 5 bases, and 3 bases lay between the germline ends. DNA for the CDR3: TGCAGTGCTAGAGTTAGGGCCAACGTCCTGACTTTC. As protein: CSARVRANVLTF.

This clonotype was observed at least ten times. This chain links TRBV15 with TRBJ2-1, with D possibly being TRBD2 (6 bases). CDR3 length equals 12 residues. The V gene lost 1 base and the J gene lost 10 bases, with 8 bases spanning the gap. Germline-derived CDR1 and CDR2 are LNHNV and YYDKDF (reference sequence). In DNA, the CDR3 is TGTGCCACCAGCAGAGCGCTAGCGGAGCAGTTCTTC. Its translation is CATSRALAEQFF.

This chain links TRBV12-3 or TRBV12-4 with TRBJ1-6, with D perhaps TRBD1 (5 bases). V lost 2 bases to trimming and J lost 10 bases, with 9 bases between them. The CDR3 is 13 residues long. CDR3 bases: TGTGCCAGCAGTTTACAGGGTGGGTCACCCCTCCACTTT. Translating it yields CASSLQGGSPLHF.

The table lists this clonotype with a few counts. The chain joins TRBV5-1 to TRBJ2-5; 14 bases align to TRBD2. V was pared by 4 bases and J by 5 bases, with 7 bases of the junction left unmatched. Germline V lookup: CDR1 SGHRS, CDR2 YFSETQ. This CDR3 region has 16 residues. The CDR3 DNA reads TGCGCCAGCAGCCCGGAGGGACTAGCGGGAGAGGAGACCCAGTACTTC. It is translated as CASSPEGLAGEETQYF.

This clonotype was seen a few times. This sequence joins TRBV13 and TRBJ2-1, with 10 bases matching TRBD2. V was clipped by 6 bases and J by 8 bases; unmatched bases: 7. Germline CDR1 reads PRHDT; CDR2 reads FYEKMQ (reference sequence). The CDR3 spans 14 residues. CDR3 coding DNA: TGTGCCAGCAGTCCTAGCGGGAGTTCCGATGAGCAGTTCTTC. Its protein product is CASSPSGSSDEQFF.

This clonotype was counted ten times or more. CDR3 in DNA: TGTGCCAGCAGTGACTGGGGACAGGGAAATTCACCCCTCCACTTT. Its translation is CASSDWGQGNSPLHF. V usage is TRBV25-1 and J usage is TRBJ1-6, with TRBD1 matching over 9 bases. Germline CDR1 MGHDK, CDR2 SYGVNS. J lost 7 bases, V lost 3 bases, and 4 bases had no gene match. CDR3 length: 15 amino acids.

Comment on this clonotype: Compared with germline, one end of the junction differs, possibly owing to a read error. The genes are TRBV20-1 and TRBJ2-1; tentative D call: TRBD2 (8 bases). CDR3 length equals 16 residues. CDR1 is DFQATT, CDR2 SNEGSKA, per germline (reference sequence). The CDR3 sequence is CSATGVLAGAYSEQFF. CDR3 nucleotides: TGCAGTGCAACAGGGGTTCTAGCGGGCGCCTACAGTGAGCAGTTCTTC.

Points on this clonotype: It is likely a read error: a sequence one base away is far more abundant. This chain joins TRBV11-2 and TRBJ2-1; D unresolved. Matching the DNA end better, TRBJ2-5 makes the J call doubtful. The CDR3 totals 14 residues. CDR1 and CDR2 (germline): SGHAT, FQNNGV. CDR3 amino acids: CASSFQRVQETQYF. In nucleotides, the CDR3 is TGTGCCAGCAGCTTTCAAAGGGTCCAAGAGACCCAGTACTTC.

This clonotype turned up a few times. The rearrangement joins TRBV30 to TRBJ1-2; no clear D. CDR1 and CDR2 (germline): GTSNPN, SVGIG (reference sequence). CDR3 length equals 11 residues. V was clipped by 5 bases and J by 1 base, with 5 bases between them. CDR3 in amino acids: CAWLINYGYTF. In DNA, the CDR3 is TGTGCCTGGCTGATTAACTATGGCTACACCTTC.

About this clonotype itself: A much larger clone sits a single nucleotide away, making a read error possible. The gene calls are TRBV29-1 and TRBJ2-7; tentatively, D is TRBD2 (7 bases). CDR3 length equals 15 residues. From germline, CDR1 is SQVTM and CDR2 ANQGSEA. CDR3 coding DNA: TGCAGCGTTGAAGATGGCACCAAAAGCGGGACACCGACCTTCTTC. Translation: CSVEDGTKSGTPTFF.

The V gene is TRBV28, the J gene TRBJ2-6; D might be TRBD2 (5 bases). The CDR3 is made up of 18 amino acids. The V end lost 1 base, the J end lost 1 base, and 14 bases lay between the germline ends. Germline values: CDR1 MDHEN, CDR2 SYDVKM. The CDR3 reads CASSLYLKPGSGANVLTF. The CDR3 DNA follows: TGTGCCAGCAGTTTATATCTCAAGCCGGGGTCTGGGGCCAACGTCCTGACTTTC.

This clonotype was found many times. The chain recombines TRBV20-1 with TRBJ2-7, with 9 bases lining up with TRBD2. In germline, CDR1 is DFQATT, CDR2 SNEGSKA (reference sequence). Trimming at V came to 3 bases and at J to 4 bases, leaving 10 bases not matched to a gene. The length of the CDR3 is 15 residues. For the CDR3, the DNA is TGCAGTGCTAGTAAAATAGCGGGAGTTTCGTACGAGCAGTACTTC. Protein: CSASKIAGVSYEQYF.

CDR3 nucleotides: TGCAGTGCTATTCTTCTACAGGGGGCTACTGAAGCTTTCTTT. Translation: CSAILLQGATEAFF. The gene calls are TRBV20-1 and TRBJ1-1; 9 bases map to TRBD1. This CDR3 is built from 14 residues. The germline V gene has CDR1 DFQATT and CDR2 SNEGSKA (reference sequence). After removal of 4 bases from V and 5 bases from J, the junction contained 8 bases not matched to a gene.

The chain carries TRBV18 and TRBJ1-1, with 7 bases lining up with TRBD1. Looked up from germline, CDR1 is KGHSH and CDR2 is LQKENI. CDR3 length equals 14 residues. The J segment lost 1 base and the V segment lost 6 bases, leaving 5 bases of the junction unmatched. CDR3 region: CASSSDRRNTEAFF. The CDR3 DNA is TGTGCCAGCTCGTCGGACAGGCGGAACACTGAAGCTTTCTTT.